The sequence of this TCR beta chain was determined in a study of T-cell reconstitution after alpha-beta-depleted transplantation in children. This clonotype was seen repeatedly, ten times or more. The CDR3 extends over 16 amino acids. The germline gives CDR1 SGHRS, CDR2 YFSETQ. Germline trimming cut 4 bases from V and 1 base from J; bases unmatched to any gene: 4. Unique molecular identifiers were incorporated when the TCRbeta library was constructed. Via MiXCR, TCRdb re-called the PCR reads, giving one row per CDR3 protein. Of 350,000 to 450,000 distinct CDR3 sequences in the sample, 10% to 15% were seen once.

This receptor was identified in a human donor who donated a stem cell graft to a child with Fanconi anemia. Sequences were derived from PBMCs, sampled from the stem cell graft. The rearrangement joins TRBV5-1 to TRBJ2-2, with TRBD2 matching 10 bases. The CDR3 DNA follows: TGCGCCAGCAGCCAATCTAGCGGGGGGAACACCGGGGAGCTGTTTTTT. It codes for CASSQSSGGNTGELFF. Full variable domain (rest looked up from reference TRBV5-1 and TRBJ2-2): KAGVTQTPRYLIKTRGQQVTLSCSPISGHRSVSWYQQTPGQGLQFLFEYFSETQRNKGNFPGRFSGRQFSNSRSEMNVSTLELGDSALYLCASSQSSGGNTGELFFGEGSRLTVL.